This entry lists 32 T cell receptor beta chains sequenced from one sample in a study of vaccination effects on CD4 cells after COVID-19. Their recognized antigens are unknown. TCRdb's copy holds only in-frame clones and misses some; the assay was immunoSEQ multiplex PCR. The sample shows approximately 57,000 clones, about four fifths of them seen only once. Once cultured for nine to ten days, the cells underwent separation to obtain CD4+ T cells. Two-dose vaccination with either BNT162b2 or mRNA-1273 was given to the participants. The sample consisted of CD4+ T cells from PBMCs cultured without peptide, taken after COVID-19 vaccination. Source of these receptors: a human donor who received a COVID-19 vaccine.

The J gene is TRBJ2-5, the V gene TRBV3-1 (or the pseudogene TRBV3-2); perhaps D is TRBD1 or TRBD2 (5 bases each). The CDR3 covers 16 residues. V was shortened by 0 bases and J by 5 bases, with 16 bases between the two germline ends. Germline V lookup: CDR1 LGHDT, CDR2 YNNKEL (reference sequence). The CDR3 reads CASSQETASRGETQYF. CDR3 DNA: TGTGCCAGCAGCCAAGAGACAGCTTCTCGAGGGGAGACCCAGTACTTC.

This chain connects TRBV18 to TRBJ1-1; D not certain. The germline CDR1 and CDR2 sequences are KGHSH and LQKENI. This CDR3 comprises 15 residues. V gave up 2 bases and J gave up 3 bases, with 13 bases separating them. The CDR3 DNA sequence: TGTGCCAGCTCACCATGGACGGCCATAGACACTGAAGCTTTCTTT. It yields the protein CASSPWTAIDTEAFF.

In this sample, this clone turned up a few times. The chain recombines TRBV2 with TRBJ1-4; 8 nucleotides match TRBD1. The trim removed 7 bases at V and 8 bases at J, leaving 9 bases unmatched. The CDR3 extends over 14 amino acids. Germline lookup yields CDR1 SNHLY and CDR2 FYNNEI. CDR3 protein: CASITDRAGEKLFF. For the CDR3, the DNA is TGTGCCAGCATCACGGACAGGGCGGGAGAAAAACTGTTTTTT.

V gene TRBV10-3 combines with J gene TRBJ1-5; TRBD1 is a possible D gene (5 bases). Trimming took 11 bases from V and 5 from J, leaving 25 bases between them. This CDR3 region has 16 residues. Germline V gene sequence: CDR1 ENHRY, CDR2 SYGVKD. This CDR3 is CAHRESWGLKYQPQHF. The CDR3 DNA sequence: TGTGCCCATAGAGAATCGTGGGGCCTTAAATATCAGCCCCAGCATTTT.

This chain's CDR3 is CASSSAGTGVQPQHF. The DNA of the CDR3 is TGTGCCAGCAGCTCCGCCGGGACAGGGGTCCAGCCCCAGCATTTT. The genes are TRBV27 and TRBJ1-5; 10 bases match TRBD1. V was clipped by 6 bases and J by 7 bases; unmatched bases: 9. Germline V gene sequence: CDR1 MNHEY, CDR2 SMNVEV (reference sequence). The CDR3 spans 15 residues.

The V and J genes are TRBV25-1 and TRBJ2-7; 8 bases are a match to TRBD2. The V and J ends lost 2 bases and 5 bases, in that order; junction bases with no gene match: 11. The V gene's germline CDR1 is MGHDK and CDR2 SYGVNS. The CDR3 sequence is 16 residues long. DNA for the CDR3: TGTGCCAGCAGTGAACCGGGACTAGAGGTGGAAGACGAGCAGTACTTC. This codes for CASSEPGLEVEDEQYF.

This clone was seen a few times. The genes are TRBV19 and TRBJ1-3, with a tentative D call TRBD1 (6 bases). The V gene lost 6 bases and the J gene lost 0 bases, with 9 bases spanning the gap. Per the germline V gene, CDR1 is LNHDA and CDR2 is SQIVND (reference sequence). This CDR3 spans 14 amino acids. The CDR3 region has the DNA TGTGCCAGTAGCCGGACAGACTCTGGAAACACCATATATTTT. Its translation is CASSRTDSGNTIYF.

V is TRBV5-1 and J is TRBJ2-1; 9 bases are a match to TRBD2. Germline V gene lookup returns CDR1 SGHRS and CDR2 YFSETQ. The CDR3 contains 15 residues. V trimming: 3 bases; J trimming: 9 bases; junction bases outside the gene matches: 10. The CDR3 is CASSSPGLAPSEQFF. In DNA form, the CDR3 reads TGCGCCAGCAGCTCCCCGGGACTAGCTCCCAGTGAGCAGTTCTTC.

The V gene is TRBV3-1 (or the pseudogene TRBV3-2), the J gene TRBJ1-4, with D possibly matching TRBD1 (6 bases). Germline CDR1 is LGHDT and CDR2 is YNNKEL (reference sequence). The V end lost 6 bases, the J end lost 2 bases, and 19 bases lay between the germline ends. This CDR3 contains 17 residues. The CDR3 DNA reads TGTGCCAGCAGTCTCACCGTCCACAGGGCCACTAATGAAAAACTGTTTTTT. Amino acid sequence: CASSLTVHRATNEKLFF.

The genes are TRBV6-1 and TRBJ2-1; 12 nucleotides agree with TRBD2. This CDR3 has 14 amino acids. V lost 2 bases, J lost 9 bases, and 2 bases stayed unmatched. In germline, CDR1 is MNHNS, CDR2 SASEGT. This CDR3 reads CASSELAGGSEQFF. DNA of the CDR3: TGTGCCAGCAGTGAACTAGCGGGAGGGAGTGAGCAGTTCTTC.

The chain links TRBV30 to TRBJ2-2, with D perhaps matching TRBD1 (5 bases). V was cut by 2 bases and J by 7 bases, with 8 bases left in between. Germline CDR1 GTSNPN, CDR2 SVGIG (reference sequence). This CDR3 spans 12 amino acids. CDR3 nucleotides: TGTGCCTGGAGTATTCAGGGCGGGGAGCTGTTTTTT. Translating gives CAWSIQGGELFF.

Only a few counts were recorded for this clone. The chain has TRBV12-3 or TRBV12-4 and TRBJ2-2, with 7 positions matching TRBD1. The CDR3 consists of 13 residues. Trimming took 5 bases from V and 5 from J; bases not matched to a gene: 2. The CDR3 region is CASSHRGTGELFF. CDR3 bases: TGTGCCAGCAGTCACAGGGGAACCGGGGAGCTGTTTTTT.

This clone was detected a few times. The chain recombines TRBV7-9 with TRBJ1-2; weak D call: TRBD1 (5 bases). The CDR3 consists of 15 residues. CDR1 and CDR2 from the germline V gene are SEHNR and FQNEAQ (reference sequence). The V and J ends lost 4 bases and 3 bases respectively, with 15 bases between them. CDR3 DNA sequence: TGTGCCAGCAGCTCCACCGGGACGGATTACTATGGCTACACCTTC. Its protein product is CASSSTGTDYYGYTF.

The V gene is TRBV12-3 or TRBV12-4, the J gene TRBJ2-1, with no clear D. The CDR3 runs 11 residues. The V end was cut by 5 bases, the J end by 9 bases, with 8 bases between. This CDR3 reads CASSPSIEQFF. For the CDR3, the DNA is TGTGCCAGCAGTCCCTCCATTGAGCAGTTCTTC.

This rearrangement joins TRBV12-5 to TRBJ2-2, with D perhaps TRBD1 (6 bases). In germline, CDR1 is LGHNT, CDR2 FRNRAP. CDR3 size: 14 residues. Trimming pared 8 bases from V and 7 bases from J, leaving 17 bases between. The CDR3 DNA follows: TGTGCTAGTACCCAGGACAGTCCCGGCGGGGAGCTGTTTTTT. The encoded protein is CASTQDSPGGELFF.

The chain combines TRBV29-1 with TRBJ2-1; D ambiguous. Germline values: CDR1 SQVTM, CDR2 ANQGSEA. This CDR3 spans 15 amino acids. The V end was cut by 3 bases, the J end by 0 bases, with 12 bases between. The CDR3 nucleotides are TGCAGCGTTGAGAAATTGCTGAGCTCCTACAATGAGCAGTTCTTC. As protein: CSVEKLLSSYNEQFF.

V gene TRBV5-4 combines with J gene TRBJ2-7; 7 nucleotides agree with TRBD2. The V segment lost 7 bases and the J segment 3 bases; nucleotides outside the gene matches: 16. This CDR3 has 16 amino acids. CDR1 is SGHNT and CDR2 is YYREEE in the germline V gene (reference sequence). The CDR3 sequence is CASPRTGRMVGYEQYF. The CDR3 region has the DNA TGTGCCAGCCCCCGAACCGGGAGGATGGTTGGCTACGAGCAGTACTTC.

The chain links TRBV7-2 to TRBJ1-5; no clear D gene. V was cut by 2 bases and J by 4 bases, with 6 bases left in between. The germline V gene encodes CDR1 SGHTA and CDR2 FQGNSA. The CDR3 totals 13 residues. The CDR3 coding sequence is TGTGCCAGCAGCTTACATGGAAATCAGCCCCAGCATTTT. It encodes CASSLHGNQPQHF.

The V call is TRBV19, the J call TRBJ2-2; 10 bases match TRBD2. The CDR3 totals 15 residues. The germline V gene has CDR1 LNHDA and CDR2 SQIVND (reference sequence). V was pared by 10 bases and J by 5 bases, with 10 bases of the junction left unmatched. In DNA, the CDR3 is TGTGCCACCACAAGAACTAGCGGGATTACCGGGGAGCTGTTTTTT. Amino acid sequence: CATTRTSGITGELFF.

V usage is TRBV10-1 and J usage is TRBJ2-1, with 8 bases identical to TRBD1. Per the germline V gene, CDR1 is WNHNN and CDR2 is SYGVQD (reference sequence). With V trimmed by 3 bases and J by 3 bases, 7 bases remained unmatched. The CDR3 consists of 16 residues. CDR3 sequence reads: CASSDLDRVIYNEQFF. CDR3 coding DNA: TGCGCCAGCAGTGACCTGGACAGGGTAATCTACAATGAGCAGTTCTTC.

The rearrangement joins TRBV18 to TRBJ1-2, with 7 bases aligning to TRBD1. The germline gives CDR1 KGHSH, CDR2 LQKENI. CDR3 size: 15 residues. The V segment lost 2 bases and the J segment 4 bases; nucleotides outside the gene matches: 7. CDR3 nucleotide sequence: TGTGCCAGCTCACCAGATCAGAACAGGGGCTATGGCTACACCTTC. Amino acid sequence: CASSPDQNRGYGYTF.

The V gene is TRBV6-5, the J gene TRBJ1-6; no firm D call. CDR3 size: 12 residues. Looked up from germline, CDR1 is MNHEY and CDR2 is SVGAGI. Trimming removed 7 bases at V and 7 bases at J, with 8 bases between. The CDR3 spells CASNTVNSPLHF. The CDR3 DNA follows: TGTGCCAGCAATACAGTGAATTCACCCCTCCACTTT.

The rearrangement joins TRBV14 to TRBJ1-1; D is uncertain. The CDR3 has 12 amino acids. Germline V gene sequence: CDR1 SGHDN, CDR2 FVKESK. The ends were cut back, 1 base at V and 7 bases at J, with 7 bases in the middle. The CDR3 region has the DNA TGTGCCAGCAGCCAAGGGGTGGGTGAAGCTTTCTTT. Amino acid sequence: CASSQGVGEAFF.

In this sample, this clone turned up once. V usage is TRBV7-2 and J usage is TRBJ2-3; D not certain. CDR1 SGHTA and CDR2 FQGNSA come from the germline V gene. This CDR3 has 12 amino acids. The germline V and J ends were trimmed by 2 bases and 3 bases, with 3 bases remaining between them. CDR3 residues: CASSLPTDTQYF. The CDR3 DNA follows: TGTGCCAGCAGCTTACCGACAGATACGCAGTATTTT.

Here the CDR3 reads CASSLVGLSTDTQYF. CDR3 DNA sequence: TGTGCCAGCAGCTTAGTCGGACTTAGCACAGATACGCAGTATTTT. The rearrangement joins TRBV7-2 to TRBJ2-3, with D possibly matching TRBD2 (5 bases). V was cut by 1 base and J by 0 bases, with 8 bases left in between. This CDR3 contains 15 residues. Germline-derived CDR1 and CDR2 are SGHTA and FQGNSA. Filled out from reference TRBV7-2 and TRBJ2-3, the complete variable domain reads GAGVSQSPSNKVTEKGKDVELRCDPISGHTALYWYRQSLGQGLEFLIYFQGNSAPDKSGLPSDRFSAERTGGSVSTLTIQRTQQEDSAVYLCASSLVGLSTDTQYFGPGTRLTVL.

V is TRBV6-5 and J is TRBJ2-7; weak D call: TRBD2 (5 bases). Germline V gene data show CDR1 as MNHEY and CDR2 as SVGAGI. The CDR3 length is 11 residues. With 8 bases removed from V and 3 bases from J, the gap between germline ends came to 8 bases. CDR3 DNA sequence: TGTGCCAGCGAGGGTCACTACGAGCAGTACTTC. This encodes CASEGHYEQYF.

The chain is built from TRBV9 and TRBJ2-3, with D maybe TRBD2 (5 bases). V lost 3 bases, J lost 0 bases, and 11 bases lay in between. This CDR3 has 15 residues. CDR1 and CDR2 from the germline V gene are SGDLS and YYNGEE. The CDR3 is CASSGIASSTDTQYF. The CDR3 region has the DNA TGTGCCAGCAGCGGGATAGCGAGTAGCACAGATACGCAGTATTTT. The whole variable domain, remainder taken from reference TRBV9 and TRBJ2-3, is DSGVTQTPKHLITATGQRVTLRCSPRSGDLSVYWYQQSLDQGLQFLIQYYNGEERAKGNILERFSAQQFPDLHSELNLSSLELGDSALYFCASSGIASSTDTQYFGPGTRLTVL.

The rearrangement uses TRBV5-1 and TRBJ1-4; possible D gene TRBD1, 5 bases. CDR1 and CDR2 (germline): SGHRS, YFSETQ. Trimming removed 4 bases at V and 2 bases at J, with 12 bases between. The CDR3 extends over 15 amino acids. CDR3 coding DNA: TGCGCCAGCAGCCACCAGGGTGCGACTAATGAAAAACTGTTTTTT. This encodes CASSHQGATNEKLFF.

The V call is TRBV7-9, the J call TRBJ1-1; 10 bases map to TRBD1. The trim removed 5 bases at V and 6 bases at J, leaving 3 bases unmatched. Germline V CDR1 and CDR2: SEHNR, FQNEAQ (reference sequence). This CDR3 contains 13 residues. The CDR3 region has the DNA TGTGCCAGCAGCCACGGACAGGGGGCTGAAGCTTTCTTT. This encodes CASSHGQGAEAFF. The full variable domain, rest sourced from reference TRBV7-9 and TRBJ1-1, is DTGVSQNPRHKITKRGQNVTFRCDPISEHNRLYWYRQTLGQGPEFLTYFQNEAQLEKSRLLSDRFSAERPKGSFSTLEIQRTEQGDSAMYLCASSHGQGAEAFFGQGTRLTVV.

This chain links TRBV27 with TRBJ2-7; 7 nucleotides line up with TRBD1. The ends lost 6 bases at V and 2 bases at J; junction bases unmatched: 4. The CDR3 length is 13 residues. Germline values: CDR1 MNHEY, CDR2 SMNVEV (reference sequence). The CDR3 DNA sequence: TGTGCCAGCAGCAGGGGACAGACCTACGAGCAGTACTTC. Amino acid sequence: CASSRGQTYEQYF.

The chain uses TRBV24-1 and TRBJ2-7; the D gene is possibly TRBD1 (5 bases). In germline, CDR1 is KGHDR, CDR2 SFDVKD. V gave up 4 bases and J gave up 4 bases, with 19 bases separating them. This CDR3 spans 16 amino acids. The CDR3 loop reads CATSDDTEKGIYEQYF. The CDR3 region has the DNA TGTGCCACCAGTGACGATACCGAGAAGGGGATATACGAGCAGTACTTC.

The chain employs TRBV7-9 and TRBJ2-5; D is ambiguous. V lost 4 bases and J lost 4, with 4 bases in between. CDR3 size: 11 residues. CDR1 is SEHNR and CDR2 is FQNEAQ in the germline V gene (reference sequence). Here the CDR3 DNA reads TGTGCCAGCAGCTCCTTAGAGACCCAGTACTTC. It encodes CASSSLETQYF.